The 32 T cell receptor beta chains below were found in one sample sequenced in a study of control samples from healthy donors and cancer patients. Generated by immunoSEQ multiplex PCR, the TCRdb table keeps only in-frame clones and is missing some. The sample lists 180,000 or so clones, 90% to 95% occurring once. Material: blood. The receptors shown here come from a woman aged 25 to 39 in good health.

The V and J genes are TRBV3-1 (or the pseudogene TRBV3-2) and TRBJ2-7, with no clear D. The CDR3 sequence is 11 residues long. In germline, CDR1 is LGHDT, CDR2 YNNKEL (reference sequence). Trimming took 2 bases from V and 3 from J, leaving 2 bases between them. The CDR3 DNA reads as TGTGCCAGCAGCCAAATCTACGAGCAGTACTTC. Translation gives CASSQIYEQYF.

The chain uses TRBV7-5 and TRBJ2-7. TRBV7-5 is shown as a pseudogene. The CDR3 loop spans 10 amino acids. Written as DNA, the CDR3 is TGTGCCAGAAGCTTATCCGAGCAGTACTTC. This encodes CARSLSEQYF.

The chain employs TRBV5-6 and TRBJ1-6; D is possibly TRBD1 (6 bases). V was clipped by 4 bases and J by 10 bases, with 18 bases between them. The CDR3 has 15 amino acids. In germline, CDR1 is SGHDT, CDR2 YYEEEE. The CDR3 nucleotides are TGTGCCAGCAGCCTCACCGCGGGGGCGGAATCACCCCTCCACTTT. Amino acids: CASSLTAGAESPLHF.

This clone was counted once. The chain links TRBV9 to TRBJ1-4, with D perhaps TRBD1 (5 bases). Germline-derived CDR1 and CDR2 are SGDLS and YYNGEE. Trimming shortened V by 0 bases and J by 5 bases, and 5 bases separated the two germline ends. This CDR3 has 13 amino acids. CDR3 sequence: CASSVGGNEKLFF. The CDR3 DNA is TGTGCCAGCAGCGTAGGGGGGAATGAAAAACTGTTTTTT.

The CDR3 DNA is TGTGCCAGCAGTGGGGGAGATCTTTTTCAGCCCCAGCATTTT. Translation gives CASSGGDLFQPQHF. V and J are TRBV2 and TRBJ1-5; D gene ambiguous. CDR1 is SNHLY, CDR2 FYNNEI, per germline. The V end lost 4 bases, the J end lost 6 bases, and 13 bases lay between the germline ends. The CDR3 sequence is 14 residues long.

This clone was picked up one time. This chain uses TRBV6-6 with TRBJ1-1; D uncertain. Germline-derived CDR1 and CDR2 are MNHNY and SVGAGI (reference sequence). CDR3 length: 14 residues. The germline V and J ends were trimmed by 6 bases and 5 bases, with 16 bases remaining between them. In DNA, the CDR3 is TGTGCCAGCAGCTCAAGGGCGATAGGGACTGAAGCTTTCTTT. It is translated as CASSSRAIGTEAFF.

This clone has just one count. The chain links TRBV7-2 to TRBJ2-1; D is unresolved. Trimming removed 2 bases at V and 9 bases at J, with 8 bases between. Germline V CDR1 and CDR2: SGHTA, FQGNSA. The CDR3 sequence is 12 residues long. CDR3 sequence: CASSLLGFEQFF. CDR3 in DNA: TGTGCCAGCAGCTTACTCGGGTTTGAGCAGTTCTTC.

This chain joins TRBV18 and TRBJ2-2; 7 bases map to TRBD2. Trimming removed 6 bases from V and 2 bases from J; junction bases left unmatched: 6. This CDR3 is built from 15 residues. Germline V gene sequence: CDR1 KGHSH, CDR2 LQKENI. This chain's CDR3 is CASSTSALNTGELFF. CDR3 sequence (DNA): TGTGCCAGCTCCACTAGCGCCCTAAACACCGGGGAGCTGTTTTTT.

V usage is TRBV4-2 and J usage is TRBJ2-3, with TRBD2 as a possible D gene (5 bases). The CDR3 is 16 amino acids. From germline, CDR1 is LGHNA and CDR2 YNFKEQ. Between the trimmed V and J ends, which lost 0 bases and 0 bases, there was a span of 10 bases. CDR3 coding DNA: TGTGCCAGCAGCCAAGAGGCTAGCTCTAGCACAGATACGCAGTATTTT. Translating gives CASSQEASSSTDTQYF.

V usage is TRBV4-2 and J usage is TRBJ2-1; TRBD2 matches 8 bases. CDR3 size: 16 residues. V gave up 2 bases and J gave up 3 bases; unmatched junction bases: 6. In germline, CDR1 is LGHNA, CDR2 YNFKEQ. The CDR3 DNA sequence: TGTGCCAGCAGCCAATCCCGGGGGGGCATCTACAATGAGCAGTTCTTC. It is translated as CASSQSRGGIYNEQFF.

Remarks on this clone: The same CDR3 can be traced to other DNA sequences in this sample. The V call is TRBV5-1, the J call TRBJ2-1, with D tentatively TRBD1 (6 bases). Deletions cut 0 bases from V and 6 bases from J, with 7 bases between. CDR3 size: 13 residues. Germline V lookup: CDR1 SGHRS, CDR2 YFSETQ. CDR3 DNA sequence: TGCGCCAGCAGCTTGGGGACAGTCAATGAGCAGTTCTTC. It encodes CASSLGTVNEQFF.

This clone has only a few counts. The sample holds other DNA sequences that translate to the same CDR3. The chain employs TRBV6-5 and TRBJ1-5; 9 bases align to TRBD1. Germline V lookup: CDR1 MNHEY, CDR2 SVGAGI. The CDR3 length is 15 residues. V shed 5 bases, J shed 6 bases, and the junction held 8 bases outside the gene matches. In nucleotides, the CDR3 is TGTGCCAGCAGTATTACAGGGGGCGCCGGTCAGCCCCAGCATTTT. It specifies CASSITGGAGQPQHF.

On this clone itself: Other DNA sequences in the same sample also yield this CDR3. J is TRBJ2-5 and V is TRBV9; D uncertain. The CDR3 covers 13 residues. V lost 0 bases and J 5 bases, leaving 8 bases between the germline ends. Germline lookup yields CDR1 SGDLS and CDR2 YYNGEE. The CDR3 sequence is CASSVGGGETQYF. For the CDR3, the DNA is TGTGCCAGCAGCGTAGGTGGTGGGGAGACCCAGTACTTC.

The rearrangement uses TRBV7-9 and TRBJ1-6; D is unresolved. V was cut by 0 bases and J by 7 bases, with 4 bases left in between. Per germline, CDR1 SEHNR and CDR2 FQNEAQ (reference sequence). The CDR3 runs 13 residues. The CDR3 DNA sequence: TGTGCCAGCAGCTTAGCTCAGAATTCACCCCTCCACTTT. Translation: CASSLAQNSPLHF.

The chain links TRBV27 to TRBJ2-2; perhaps TRBD2 as D (6 bases). V was trimmed by 5 bases and J by 4 bases, leaving 11 bases between them. Germline V gene sequence: CDR1 MNHEY, CDR2 SMNVEV (reference sequence). The CDR3 is 14 amino acids. The CDR3 protein is CASSRGILTGELFF. CDR3 in DNA: TGTGCCAGCAGTCGGGGGATACTCACCGGGGAGCTGTTTTTT.

CDR3 sequence reads: CASSFVQGSNYGYTF. The CDR3 DNA reads as TGTGCCAGCAGCTTCGTCCAGGGCTCTAACTATGGCTACACCTTC. The rearrangement uses TRBV7-2 and TRBJ1-2, with a tentative D call TRBD1 (5 bases). CDR3 length: 15 amino acids. Trimming cost V 3 bases and J 0 bases, with 11 bases left between them. In germline, CDR1 is SGHTA, CDR2 FQGNSA.

The V and J genes are TRBV7-5 and TRBJ2-7; the D call in the table, TRBD1, was not verified against the DNA. TRBV7-5 is marked as a pseudogene. CDR3 size: 13 residues. Here the CDR3 DNA reads TGTGCCAGAACTGGGCCGAGCTCCTACGAGCAGTACTTC. Translated: CARTGPSSYEQYF.

This clone was recorded a few times. The CDR3 sequence is CASSGGGGVYEQYF. CDR3 DNA sequence: TGTGCCAGCAGTGGGGGCGGGGGGGTCTACGAGCAGTACTTC. The V gene is TRBV2, the J gene TRBJ2-7; TRBD2 matches 9 bases. V shed 4 bases, J shed 3 bases, and the junction held 4 bases outside the gene matches. This CDR3 comprises 14 residues. Germline V gene lookup returns CDR1 SNHLY and CDR2 FYNNEI.

The genes are TRBV6-5 and TRBJ1-4, with unresolved D. Germline V gene sequence: CDR1 MNHEY, CDR2 SVGAGI. The CDR3 has 14 residues. V lost 6 bases and J lost 4, with 12 bases in between. CDR3 in DNA: TGTGCCAGCAGCTCCCGGGGAGTTAATGAAAAACTGTTTTTT. The encoded protein is CASSSRGVNEKLFF.

The DNA for the CDR3 is TGTGCCAGTAGTATAGATGTCGAATACTACGAGCAGTACTTC. Amino acid sequence: CASSIDVEYYEQYF. This chain links TRBV19 with TRBJ2-7; D unclear. CDR3 length equals 14 residues. Germline loops: CDR1 LNHDA, CDR2 SQIVND (reference sequence). V was clipped by 0 bases and J by 3 bases, with 9 bases between them. The full variable domain, completed using reference TRBV19 and TRBJ2-7, is DGGITQSPKYLFRKEGQNVTLSCEQNLNHDAMYWYRQDPGQGLRLIYYSQIVNDFQKGDIAEGYSVSREKKESFPLTVTSAQKNPTAFYLCASSIDVEYYEQYFGPGTRLTVT.

This chain connects TRBV5-5 to TRBJ2-2, with TRBD1 identical over 9 bases. Losses at the gene ends were 5 bases for V and 5 bases for J; bases not matched to a gene: 7. Germline CDR1 and CDR2: SGHKS and YYEKEE (reference sequence). The CDR3 has 15 amino acids. CDR3 region: CASRRQGDGTGELFF. The CDR3 DNA reads TGTGCCAGCAGACGACAGGGGGATGGGACCGGGGAGCTGTTTTTT.

V is TRBV5-1 and J is TRBJ1-1; possible D gene TRBD1, 5 bases. The ends were cut back, 3 bases at V and 2 bases at J, with 11 bases in the middle. Germline V gives CDR1 SGHRS, CDR2 YFSETQ. This CDR3 comprises 14 residues. DNA of the CDR3: TGCGCCAGCAGCTGGGGCGGGGGAAACACTGAAGCTTTCTTT. It is translated as CASSWGGGNTEAFF. Drawing the rest from reference TRBV5-1 and TRBJ1-1, the complete variable domain is KAGVTQTPRYLIKTRGQQVTLSCSPISGHRSVSWYQQTPGQGLQFLFEYFSETQRNKGNFPGRFSGRQFSNSRSEMNVSTLELGDSALYLCASSWGGGNTEAFFGQGTRLTVV.

V gene TRBV7-2 combines with J gene TRBJ1-2, with 9 bases aligning to TRBD1. In germline, CDR1 is SGHTA, CDR2 FQGNSA. This CDR3 has 13 amino acids. Trimming at V came to 5 bases and at J to 5 bases, leaving 3 bases not matched to a gene. The CDR3 DNA reads TGTGCCAGCAGCGTGACAGGGGGGTATGGCTACACCTTC. Translating it yields CASSVTGGYGYTF.

The J gene is TRBJ2-3, the V gene TRBV18, with 9 bases matching TRBD2. The CDR3 loop spans 15 amino acids. Losses at the gene ends were 6 bases for V and 2 bases for J; bases not matched to a gene: 6. From germline, CDR1 is KGHSH and CDR2 LQKENI. In nucleotides, the CDR3 is TGTGCCAGCTCTCCCGGGACTAGCAACACAGATACGCAGTATTTT. Amino acids: CASSPGTSNTDTQYF.

This clone has just one count. Other DNA variants within this sample encode the same CDR3. The V call is TRBV11-2, the J call TRBJ2-3; D assignment may be TRBD1 or TRBD2 (5 bases each). Germline loops: CDR1 SGHAT, CDR2 FQNNGV. The CDR3 runs 12 residues. V shed 1 base and J shed 6 bases, with 5 bases lying between them. The CDR3 protein is CASSLGGDTQYF. The CDR3 bases are TGTGCCAGCAGCTTAGGGGGGGATACGCAGTATTTT.

J is TRBJ2-1 and V is TRBV7-6, with 7 bases aligning to TRBD2. The germline V gene encodes CDR1 SGHVS and CDR2 FNYEAQ. The CDR3 consists of 16 residues. The junction had 11 bases not matched to a gene; V was cut back by 5 bases and J by 4 bases. The CDR3 loop is CASSLLGLNRYNEQFF. The CDR3 DNA reads as TGTGCCAGCAGCCTATTGGGACTAAACCGTTACAATGAGCAGTTCTTC.

The chain combines TRBV28 with TRBJ1-1; D unresolved. The length of the CDR3 is 13 residues. The ends were cut back, 5 bases at V and 0 bases at J, with 7 bases in the middle. In germline, CDR1 is MDHEN, CDR2 SYDVKM. The CDR3 sequence: CASSSPLNTEAFF. The CDR3 DNA reads as TGTGCCAGCAGTAGTCCGTTGAACACTGAAGCTTTCTTT.

V is TRBV5-1 and J is TRBJ2-5; 11 bases fit TRBD1. CDR3 length equals 14 residues. CDR1 is SGHRS, CDR2 YFSETQ, per germline. V trimming: 4 bases; J trimming: 5 bases; junction bases outside the gene matches: 4. This CDR3 is CASSPGTGGETQYF. In DNA, the CDR3 is TGCGCCAGCAGCCCCGGGACAGGGGGGGAGACCCAGTACTTC.

The rearrangement links TRBV7-9 to TRBJ1-2; tentative D call: TRBD1 (5 bases). Germline V CDR1 and CDR2: SEHNR, FQNEAQ (reference sequence). The V and J ends lost 3 bases and 0 bases respectively, with 8 bases between them. The CDR3 loop spans 14 amino acids. For the CDR3, the DNA is TGTGCCAGCAGCTTTGGACAATCTAACTATGGCTACACCTTC. Translated, it gives CASSFGQSNYGYTF.

The J gene is TRBJ2-7, the V gene TRBV29-1; no firm D call. V lost 4 bases to trimming and J lost 3 bases, with 7 bases between them. The CDR3 is 11 residues long. Germline CDR1 reads SQVTM; CDR2 reads ANQGSEA. The CDR3 loop reads CSVGQVYEQYF. The CDR3 nucleotides read TGCAGCGTTGGTCAGGTCTACGAGCAGTACTTC.

This clone occurred once. The chain joins TRBV9 to TRBJ2-3, with TRBD2 identical over 12 bases. This CDR3 region has 16 residues. Trimming at V came to 3 bases and at J to 0 bases, leaving 2 bases not matched to a gene. Germline-derived CDR1 and CDR2 are SGDLS and YYNGEE. CDR3 nucleotides: TGTGCCAGCAGCGGACTAGCGGGGGCCAGCACAGATACGCAGTATTTT. Protein sequence: CASSGLAGASTDTQYF.

This chain links TRBV2 with TRBJ1-6; D uncertain. Trimming removed 3 bases at V and 6 bases at J, with 6 bases between. The germline gives CDR1 SNHLY, CDR2 FYNNEI. The CDR3 contains 13 residues. CDR3 coding DNA: TGTGCCAGCAGTGATAGGTTTAATTCACCCCTCCACTTT. Encoded protein: CASSDRFNSPLHF.